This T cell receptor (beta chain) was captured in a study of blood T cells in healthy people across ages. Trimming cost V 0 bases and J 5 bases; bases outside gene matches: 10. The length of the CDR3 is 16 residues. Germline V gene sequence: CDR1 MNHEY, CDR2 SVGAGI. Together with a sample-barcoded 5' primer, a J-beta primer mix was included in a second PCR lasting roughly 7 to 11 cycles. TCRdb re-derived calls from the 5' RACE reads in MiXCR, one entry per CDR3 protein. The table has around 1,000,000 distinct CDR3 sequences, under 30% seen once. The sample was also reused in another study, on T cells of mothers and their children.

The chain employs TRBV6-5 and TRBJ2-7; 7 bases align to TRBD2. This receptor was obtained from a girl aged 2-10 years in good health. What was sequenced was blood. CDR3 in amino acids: CASSYSGGVEWNEQYF. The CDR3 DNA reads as TGTGCCAGCAGTTACTCGGGGGGGGTGGAGTGGAACGAGCAGTACTTC.